The next 8 T cell receptor beta chains were all read from a single sample in a study of cytomegalovirus exposure and HLA in healthy donors. 60 Vbeta and 13 Jbeta primers were used in PCR. TCRdb's copy holds only in-frame clones and misses some; the assay was immunoSEQ multiplex PCR. The data hold about 160,000 clones, with about four fifths observed a single time. Input material: PBMCs. The receptors were sampled from a male donor in good health and CMV-seropositive.

The V call is TRBV7-2, the J call TRBJ2-2, with D uncertain. Trimming left V 8 bases short and J 6 bases short, with 19 bases between. Germline V lookup: CDR1 SGHTA, CDR2 FQGNSA. The CDR3 loop spans 15 amino acids. The CDR3 sequence is CASCRLASVAGELFF. The CDR3 coding sequence is TGTGCCAGCTGCCGACTTGCGAGCGTCGCCGGGGAGCTGTTTTTT.

The chain has TRBV7-8 and TRBJ1-2; maybe TRBD1 (5 bases). CDR1 and CDR2 (germline): SGHVS, FQNEAQ. Trimming pared 6 bases from V and 5 bases from J, leaving 13 bases between. The CDR3 sequence is 13 residues long. The CDR3 DNA sequence: TGTGCCAGCAGTTTCCAGGGAGGGTATGGCTACACCTTC. It specifies CASSFQGGYGYTF.

The V gene is TRBV5-1, the J gene TRBJ2-5, with 10 bases lining up with TRBD1. The J segment lost 3 bases and the V segment lost 5 bases, leaving 4 bases of the junction unmatched. From germline, CDR1 is SGHRS and CDR2 YFSETQ. The CDR3 extends over 14 amino acids. The CDR3 protein is CASSKGQGEETQYF. CDR3 coding DNA: TGCGCCAGCAGTAAAGGACAGGGGGAAGAGACCCAGTACTTC.

Only one count was recorded for this clone. The chain couples TRBV28 to TRBJ2-7; 9 positions match TRBD1. The CDR3 spans 14 residues. Trimming took 9 bases from V and 7 from J; bases not matched to a gene: 13. Germline CDR1 is MDHEN and CDR2 is SYDVKM. The CDR3 sequence: CASGGGQGLEEQYF. In DNA, the CDR3 is TGTGCCAGTGGGGGGGGACAGGGCCTCGAGGAGCAGTACTTC.

The chain is built from TRBV5-5 and TRBJ1-6; the D is unclear. CDR1 SGHKS and CDR2 YYEKEE come from the germline V gene (reference sequence). The CDR3 runs 14 residues. V was shortened by 0 bases and J by 7 bases, with 8 bases between the two germline ends. The CDR3 region is CASSLGHFNSPLHF. The CDR3 nucleotides are TGTGCCAGCAGCTTGGGGCATTTCAATTCACCCCTCCACTTT.

This chain joins TRBV5-8 and TRBJ2-5; tentative D call: TRBD1 (7 bases). Trimming stripped 7 bases from V and 4 bases from J, with 14 bases between. CDR3 length: 13 residues. The V gene's germline CDR1 is SGHTS and CDR2 YDEGEE. The chain's CDR3 is CASRFRGVETQYF. The CDR3 DNA follows: TGTGCCAGCCGTTTCAGGGGGGTAGAGACCCAGTACTTC.

This chain uses TRBV6-1 with TRBJ2-7; 8 bases are shared with TRBD1. V shed 3 bases, J shed 2 bases, and the junction held 15 bases outside the gene matches. The V gene's germline CDR1 is MNHNS and CDR2 SASEGT. The CDR3 covers 18 residues. The CDR3 spells CASSELQGAQRAPYEQYF. CDR3 nucleotides: TGTGCCAGCAGTGAGCTTCAGGGGGCGCAAAGGGCTCCCTACGAGCAGTACTTC.

The chain carries TRBV6-5 and TRBJ1-1; no clear D gene. Germline CDR1 and CDR2: MNHEY and SVGAGI. This CDR3 region has 12 residues. V was shortened by 0 bases and J by 8 bases, with 7 bases between the two germline ends. The CDR3 spells CASSYSELEAFF. In DNA, the CDR3 is TGTGCCAGCAGTTACTCAGAGCTCGAAGCTTTCTTT.